The 9 T cell receptor beta chains given below trace back to one sample, sequenced in a study of blood T cell repertoires in COVID-19. Clones were read by immunoSEQ multiplex PCR, and TCRdb kept only the in-frame ones, dropping some. The data contain under 200,000 clones, roughly 90% of them seen just once; the ten biggest clones take up about 1.6%. The sample comprised peripheral blood. All receptors come from a man between 18 and 29 years old with active or convalescent COVID-19.

The chain links TRBV14 to TRBJ2-5, with a weak D call TRBD1 (6 bases). The CDR3 runs to 14 residues. Trimming stripped 0 bases from V and 4 bases from J, with 9 bases between. The germline CDR1 and CDR2 sequences are SGHDN and FVKESK. The CDR3 region has the DNA TGTGCCAGCAGCCAAGATCCAGGGGTAGAGACCCAGTACTTC. Amino acids: CASSQDPGVETQYF.

The chain uses TRBV7-3 and TRBJ2-1; a weak D match, TRBD2 (6 bases). This CDR3 contains 15 residues. V lost 3 bases, J lost 0 bases, and 9 bases lay in between. Germline lookup yields CDR1 SGHTA and CDR2 FQGTGA. The CDR3 DNA reads TGTGCCAGCAGCTTGGACTATTCCTCCTACAATGAGCAGTTCTTC. As protein: CASSLDYSSYNEQFF.

The J gene is TRBJ1-2, the V gene TRBV12-3 or TRBV12-4; D ambiguous. Trimming removed 5 bases at V and 5 bases at J, with 9 bases between. The CDR3 covers 12 residues. The CDR3 DNA sequence: TGTGCCAGCAGTACTGTTGCTTATGGCTACACCTTC. This sequence encodes CASSTVAYGYTF.

The gene calls are TRBV5-1 and TRBJ1-5; D call uncertain. Germline lookup yields CDR1 SGHRS and CDR2 YFSETQ. With 2 bases removed from V and 4 bases from J, the gap between germline ends came to 13 bases. This CDR3 has 15 residues. The chain's CDR3 is CASSLQPGANQPQHF. The CDR3 DNA reads TGCGCCAGCAGCTTACAACCGGGAGCTAATCAGCCCCAGCATTTT.

The genes are TRBV29-1 and TRBJ2-7; a weak D match, TRBD2 (6 bases). Germline V gives CDR1 SQVTM, CDR2 ANQGSEA. The CDR3 runs 13 residues. Trimming cost V 6 bases and J 6 bases, with 18 bases left between them. The CDR3: CSVAMATGGEQYF. The CDR3 nucleotides read TGCAGCGTCGCAATGGCAACCGGGGGCGAGCAGTACTTC.

Of note for this clone: This specimen includes other DNA sequences encoding the same CDR3. This rearrangement joins TRBV19 to TRBJ1-2, with TRBD1 identical over 9 bases. Germline values: CDR1 LNHDA, CDR2 SQIVND (reference sequence). The CDR3 runs to 15 residues. Trimming at V came to 3 bases and at J to 5 bases, leaving 7 bases not matched to a gene. CDR3: CASSISPGQGYGYTF. The CDR3 DNA reads as TGTGCCAGTAGTATTTCCCCGGGACAGGGTTATGGCTACACCTTC. Using reference TRBV19 and TRBJ1-2 for the parts outside the CDR3, the full variable domain is DGGITQSPKYLFRKEGQNVTLSCEQNLNHDAMYWYRQDPGQGLRLIYYSQIVNDFQKGDIAEGYSVSREKKESFPLTVTSAQKNPTAFYLCASSISPGQGYGYTFGSGTRLTVV.

The rearrangement uses TRBV4-1 and TRBJ2-7; 7 nucleotides agree with TRBD2. After removal of 0 bases from V and 1 base from J, the junction contained 9 bases not matched to a gene. Germline loops: CDR1 MGHRA, CDR2 YSYEKL. The CDR3 is made up of 17 amino acids. CDR3 DNA: TGCGCCAGCAGCCAAGAAGCGGGAAGAAGACGATCCTACGAGCAGTACTTC. Amino acid sequence: CASSQEAGRRRSYEQYF.

This chain connects TRBV24-1 to TRBJ1-2; D gene ambiguous. Trimming took 6 bases from V and 2 from J, leaving 9 bases between them. CDR3 size: 13 residues. CDR1 is KGHDR and CDR2 is SFDVKD in the germline V gene. The CDR3 reads CATSSGWNYGYTF. The DNA of the CDR3 is TGTGCCACCAGTAGCGGGTGGAACTATGGCTACACCTTC.

The chain links TRBV4-1 to TRBJ1-2; 10 bases agree with TRBD1. After removal of 1 base from V and 7 bases from J, the junction contained 9 bases not matched to a gene. CDR1 is MGHRA, CDR2 YSYEKL, per germline. This CDR3 comprises 16 residues. As DNA, the CDR3 is TGCGCCAGCAGCCAAGGGGTTGACAGGGGGCGGGGTGGCTACACCTTC. Its protein is CASSQGVDRGRGGYTF.